Listed below are T cell receptor beta chains from one sample, sequenced in a study of naive and memory T cell subsets. MiXCR, run by TCRdb on the UMI-ligation and nested PCR reads, gives a single entry per CDR3 protein. Of over 90,000 distinct CDR3 sequences listed, roughly 10% are singletons. Sequencing was carried out using naive CD4+ T cells from blood. These receptors were obtained from a human donor in good health. CDR3s include the opening cysteine and the closing phenylalanine or tryptophan. The order of the fields is J gene, V gene, D gene, clone size, CDR3 protein, CDR3 DNA. The D gene is left open where the match is weak. The size field is filled for only some rows; it gives once, few, many or a size class.

J: TRBJ1-1; V: TRBV6-2/TRBV6-3; D: TRBD1; size: many; CDR3: CASTKWTGSSRTAFF; DNA: TGTGCCAGCACCAAATGGACAGGGTCTTCTCGAACGGCTTTCTTT
J: TRBJ1-2; V: TRBV20-1; D: .; size: few; CDR3: CSARRVEGEQVGGYGYTF; DNA: TGCAGTGCTAGAAGAGTCGAAGGAGAACAGGTCGGGGGCTATGGCTACACCTTC
J: TRBJ2-2; V: TRBV6-1; D: .; size: many; CDR3: CASSEAGGDSNTGELFF; DNA: TGTGCCAGCAGTGAAGCGGGGGGAGATTCCAACACCGGGGAGCTGTTTTTT
J: TRBJ1-5; V: TRBV5-3; D: .; size: .; CDR3: CARSLGTGNQPQHF; DNA: TGTGCCAGAAGCTTGGGGACAGGCAATCAGCCCCAGCATTTT
J: TRBJ1-4; V: TRBV7-2; D: TRBD1; size: .; CDR3: CASSLGDRDGEKLFF; DNA: TGTGCCAGCAGCTTAGGGGACAGGGATGGTGAAAAACTGTTTTTT
J: TRBJ1-2; V: TRBV7-2; D: .; size: .; CDR3: CASSSGQPPRGYGYTF; DNA: TGTGCCAGCAGCTCAGGACAGCCCCCCCGGGGCTATGGCTACACCTTC
J: TRBJ2-5; V: TRBV20-1; D: TRBD2; size: few; CDR3: CSASVAGGVETQYF; DNA: TGCAGTGCTAGTGTAGCGGGTGGTGTAGAGACCCAGTACTTC
J: TRBJ1-1; V: TRBV7-9; D: .; size: few; CDR3: CASSLTAQGTEAFF; DNA: TGTGCCAGCAGCTTAACTGCACAGGGTACTGAAGCTTTCTTT
J: TRBJ1-4; V: TRBV7-2; D: TRBD1; size: .; CDR3: CASSLGWGQGATVEKLFF; DNA: TGTGCCAGCAGCTTAGGGTGGGGGCAGGGGGCAACCGTTGAAAAACTGTTTTTT
J: TRBJ1-5; V: TRBV3-1; D: .; size: few; CDR3: CASSQGGPEGPQHF; DNA: TGTGCCAGCAGCCAAGGGGGGCCCGAGGGGCCCCAGCATTTT
J: TRBJ1-6; V: TRBV5-1; D: .; size: many; CDR3: CASSLDSSRSVSPLHF; DNA: TGCGCCAGCAGCTTGGATAGTAGCAGGTCCGTCTCACCCCTCCACTTT
J: TRBJ2-5; V: TRBV25-1; D: .; size: .; CDR3: CASGLVEETQYF; DNA: TGTGCCAGTGGCTTGGTGGAAGAGACCCAGTACTTC
J: TRBJ1-5; V: TRBV6-5; D: TRBD1; size: few; CDR3: CASRQQGTNQPQHF; DNA: TGTGCCAGCAGGCAACAGGGGACCAATCAGCCCCAGCATTTT
J: TRBJ2-2; V: TRBV4-3; D: .; size: .; CDR3: CASSQILTGINTGELFF; DNA: TGCGCCAGCAGCCAAATCCTAACAGGGATCAACACCGGGGAGCTGTTTTTT
J: TRBJ2-3; V: TRBV30; D: TRBD2; size: .; CDR3: CAWKSSGKDTQYF; DNA: TGTGCCTGGAAGAGTAGCGGGAAAGATACGCAGTATTTT
J: TRBJ2-1; V: TRBV6-5; D: TRBD2; size: many; CDR3: CASSPTSGSFSEQFF; DNA: TGTGCCAGCAGTCCTACTAGCGGGAGTTTTAGTGAGCAGTTCTTC
J: TRBJ2-7; V: TRBV5-1; D: TRBD1; size: many; CDR3: CASAPRTGGSYEQYF; DNA: TGCGCCAGCGCCCCAAGGACAGGGGGCTCGTACGAGCAGTACTTC
J: TRBJ1-5; V: TRBV20-1; D: TRBD1; size: .; CDR3: CSARRQTGGLYSNQPQHF; DNA: TGCAGTGCGAGGCGACAGACAGGGGGCCTTTATAGCAATCAGCCCCAGCATTTT
J: TRBJ2-7; V: TRBV7-9; D: TRBD2; size: many; CDR3: CASSAAAAGGGEQYF; DNA: TGTGCCAGCAGCGCGGCCGCGGCGGGAGGGGGCGAGCAGTACTTC
J: TRBJ1-1; V: TRBV6-2/TRBV6-3; D: .; size: few; CDR3: CASRPYRNTEAFF; DNA: TGTGCCAGCAGGCCATACAGAAACACTGAAGCTTTCTTT
J: TRBJ2-7; V: TRBV6-1; D: .; size: .; CDR3: CASIGVAYEQYF; DNA: TGTGCCAGCATTGGGGTAGCCTACGAGCAGTACTTC
J: TRBJ1-4; V: TRBV20-1; D: .; size: many; CDR3: CSASLRDGIEKLFF; DNA: TGCAGTGCTAGCCTCAGGGACGGAATTGAAAAACTGTTTTTT
J: TRBJ2-3; V: TRBV4-2; D: .; size: .; CDR3: CASSQVGGGQYF; DNA: TGTGCCAGCAGCCAAGTGGGGGGTGGGCAGTATTTT
J: TRBJ2-3; V: TRBV5-1; D: TRBD2; size: .; CDR3: CASSPGLAGAADTQYF; DNA: TGCGCCAGCAGCCCCGGACTAGCGGGAGCGGCAGATACGCAGTATTTT
J: TRBJ1-2; V: TRBV4-3; D: .; size: .; CDR3: CASSQGRTNYGYTF; DNA: TGCGCCAGCAGCCAAGGGCGGACTAACTATGGCTACACCTTC
J: TRBJ1-1; V: TRBV6-1; D: TRBD1; size: few; CDR3: CASSEGMSGGTPEAFF; DNA: TGTGCCAGCAGTGAAGGTATGTCAGGGGGCACCCCTGAAGCTTTCTTT
J: TRBJ1-1; V: TRBV20-1; D: TRBD1; size: .; CDR3: CSASITGGASRDTEAFF; DNA: TGCAGTGCTTCCATTACAGGGGGCGCGTCCCGAGACACTGAAGCTTTCTTT
J: TRBJ2-7; V: TRBV12-3/TRBV12-4; D: .; size: .; CDR3: CASSLARTVSEQYF; DNA: TGTGCCAGCAGTTTAGCACGGACAGTATCCGAGCAGTACTTC
J: TRBJ1-6; V: TRBV6-5; D: .; size: many; CDR3: CASSYRTVNSPLHF; DNA: TGTGCCAGCAGTTACCGGACAGTCAATTCACCCCTCCACTTT
J: TRBJ1-1; V: TRBV7-3; D: TRBD1; size: .; CDR3: CASSTGSPVAEAFF; DNA: TGTGCCAGCTCGACAGGGTCGCCTGTGGCTGAAGCTTTCTTT
J: TRBJ2-7; V: TRBV11-3; D: TRBD2; size: .; CDR3: CASSFLAGGSYEQYF; DNA: TGTGCCAGCAGCTTCCTTGCGGGAGGATCCTACGAGCAGTACTTC
J: TRBJ1-1; V: TRBV25-1; D: .; size: .; CDR3: CASSEPPGMGTEAFF; DNA: TGTGCCAGCAGTGAACCCCCAGGGATGGGCACTGAAGCTTTCTTT
J: TRBJ1-4; V: TRBV24-1; D: .; size: few; CDR3: CATSEQPGQDSGLFF; DNA: TGTGCCACCAGTGAACAACCGGGACAAGACTCAGGACTGTTTTTT
J: TRBJ1-1; V: TRBV7-8; D: .; size: few; CDR3: CASSPQGGSEAFF; DNA: TGTGCCAGCAGCCCACAGGGAGGATCTGAAGCTTTCTTT
J: TRBJ2-7; V: TRBV12-3/TRBV12-4; D: TRBD1; size: few; CDR3: CASSRQGNEQYF; DNA: TGTGCCAGCAGTCGACAGGGGAACGAGCAGTACTTC
J: TRBJ2-3; V: TRBV7-6; D: .; size: many; CDR3: CASSSERDTQYF; DNA: TGTGCCAGCAGCTCTGAACGGGATACGCAGTATTTT
J: TRBJ2-7; V: TRBV12-3/TRBV12-4; D: TRBD2; size: many; CDR3: CASRGRTSGVVYEQYF; DNA: TGTGCCAGCAGGGGCCGGACTAGCGGGGTCGTCTACGAGCAGTACTTC
J: TRBJ2-7; V: TRBV7-2; D: TRBD1; size: many; CDR3: CASSQPGQGSNEQYF; DNA: TGTGCCAGCAGCCAACCGGGACAGGGATCCAACGAGCAGTACTTC
J: TRBJ1-3; V: TRBV7-9; D: .; size: few; CDR3: CASSPIGSSGNTIYF; DNA: TGTGCCAGCAGCCCGATAGGTTCTTCTGGAAACACCATATATTTT
J: TRBJ2-5; V: TRBV15; D: .; size: few; CDR3: CATSRDQAGQETQYF; DNA: TGTGCCACCAGCAGAGATCAGGCCGGGCAAGAGACCCAGTACTTC
J: TRBJ1-1; V: TRBV20-1; D: .; size: .; CDR3: CSAREGRVTTEAFF; DNA: TGCAGTGCTAGAGAGGGCAGGGTGACCACTGAAGCTTTCTTT
J: TRBJ1-5; V: TRBV6-2/TRBV6-3; D: .; size: many; CDR3: CASRTPRDVFQHF; DNA: TGTGCCAGCAGGACCCCGCGGGACGTTTTCCAGCATTTT
J: TRBJ2-3; V: TRBV27; D: .; size: .; CDR3: CASSSSRPRLETQYF; DNA: TGTGCCAGCAGTTCCTCCCGTCCCCGTCTCGAGACGCAGTATTTT
J: TRBJ2-7; V: TRBV7-2; D: TRBD1; size: .; CDR3: CASSLRTGPNEQYF; DNA: TGTGCCAGCAGCTTAAGGACAGGTCCAAACGAGCAGTACTTC
J: TRBJ2-2; V: TRBV11-2; D: TRBD2; size: .; CDR3: CASSVTGGVPGELFF; DNA: TGTGCCAGCAGCGTCACGGGGGGGGTCCCCGGGGAGCTGTTTTTT
J: TRBJ1-1; V: TRBV7-9; D: TRBD1; size: .; CDR3: CASSSYPDGTGRLTEAFF; DNA: TGTGCCAGCAGCTCGTACCCCGACGGGACAGGGAGATTGACTGAAGCTTTCTTT
J: TRBJ2-5; V: TRBV7-2; D: .; size: few; CDR3: CASSRRAPETQYF; DNA: TGTGCCAGCAGCCGCAGGGCTCCCGAGACCCAGTACTTC
J: TRBJ2-7; V: TRBV12-3/TRBV12-4; D: .; size: .; CDR3: CASSPGHRSYEQYF; DNA: TGTGCCAGCAGTCCCGGGCACCGATCCTACGAGCAGTACTTC
J: TRBJ1-2; V: TRBV28; D: .; size: .; CDR3: CASRSGLYGYTF; DNA: TGTGCCAGCAGGTCGGGGCTCTATGGCTACACCTTC
J: TRBJ1-4; V: TRBV12-3/TRBV12-4; D: .; size: .; CDR3: CASSLSFAPAASTNEKLFF; DNA: TGTGCCAGCAGTTTGTCTTTCGCTCCGGCAGCCTCAACTAATGAAAAACTGTTTTTT
J: TRBJ1-1; V: TRBV7-2; D: TRBD1; size: .; CDR3: CASSPPTGVSTEAFF; DNA: TGTGCCAGCAGCCCCCCGACAGGGGTGAGCACTGAAGCTTTCTTT
J: TRBJ1-4; V: TRBV30; D: .; size: .; CDR3: CAWSSIEKLFF; DNA: TGTGCCTGGAGTTCGATTGAAAAACTGTTTTTT
J: TRBJ1-5; V: TRBV24-1; D: .; size: many; CDR3: CATSDPQGMSQHF; DNA: TGTGCCACCAGTGATCCCCAGGGGATGTCGCAGCATTTT